This TCR beta chain was identified during a study of cytomegalovirus exposure and HLA in healthy donors. A multiplex PCR was run with 60 Vbeta primers and 13 Jbeta primers. The data were produced by immunoSEQ multiplex PCR, yet TCRdb's version contains in-frame clones alone and is incomplete. The data show about 150,000 clones, approximately 84% seen once. Study-level results: It was assumed in the presence/absence analyses that sequencing depth was roughly uniform across donors. As a later analysis revealed, the rate of TCR association differed by HLA locus, with DRB1 most and HLA-C fewest. As a later analysis revealed, most CMV-associated TCR beta chains appeared HLA-restricted.

With respect to this clone: Its specificity is not known.

CDR1 and CDR2 from the germline V gene are LGHNA and YSLEER. The CDR3 is made up of 15 amino acids. V lost 1 base to trimming and J lost 9 bases, with 17 bases between them. The sequence came from a woman aged 18 to 35 in good health and CMV-seronegative. Sequenced sample: PBMCs. The rearrangement links TRBV4-3 to TRBJ2-3, with D tentatively TRBD1 (5 bases). Written as DNA, the CDR3 is TGCGCCAGCAGCCAAGGGGAACAGGCCCTTTGGACGCAGTATTTT. It yields the protein CASSQGEQALWTQYF.